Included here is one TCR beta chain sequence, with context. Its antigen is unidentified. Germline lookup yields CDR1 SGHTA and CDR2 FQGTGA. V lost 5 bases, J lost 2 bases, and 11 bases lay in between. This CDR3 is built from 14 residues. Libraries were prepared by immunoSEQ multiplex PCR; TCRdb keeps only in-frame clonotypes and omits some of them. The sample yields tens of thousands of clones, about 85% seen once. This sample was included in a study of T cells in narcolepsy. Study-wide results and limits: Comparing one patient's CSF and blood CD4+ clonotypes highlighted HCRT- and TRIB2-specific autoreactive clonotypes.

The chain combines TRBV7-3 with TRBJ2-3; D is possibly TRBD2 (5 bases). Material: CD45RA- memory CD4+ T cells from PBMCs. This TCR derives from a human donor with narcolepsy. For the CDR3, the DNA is TGTGCCAGCAGCCTTAAAGCGGTCACAGATACGCAGTATTTT. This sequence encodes CASSLKAVTDTQYF.